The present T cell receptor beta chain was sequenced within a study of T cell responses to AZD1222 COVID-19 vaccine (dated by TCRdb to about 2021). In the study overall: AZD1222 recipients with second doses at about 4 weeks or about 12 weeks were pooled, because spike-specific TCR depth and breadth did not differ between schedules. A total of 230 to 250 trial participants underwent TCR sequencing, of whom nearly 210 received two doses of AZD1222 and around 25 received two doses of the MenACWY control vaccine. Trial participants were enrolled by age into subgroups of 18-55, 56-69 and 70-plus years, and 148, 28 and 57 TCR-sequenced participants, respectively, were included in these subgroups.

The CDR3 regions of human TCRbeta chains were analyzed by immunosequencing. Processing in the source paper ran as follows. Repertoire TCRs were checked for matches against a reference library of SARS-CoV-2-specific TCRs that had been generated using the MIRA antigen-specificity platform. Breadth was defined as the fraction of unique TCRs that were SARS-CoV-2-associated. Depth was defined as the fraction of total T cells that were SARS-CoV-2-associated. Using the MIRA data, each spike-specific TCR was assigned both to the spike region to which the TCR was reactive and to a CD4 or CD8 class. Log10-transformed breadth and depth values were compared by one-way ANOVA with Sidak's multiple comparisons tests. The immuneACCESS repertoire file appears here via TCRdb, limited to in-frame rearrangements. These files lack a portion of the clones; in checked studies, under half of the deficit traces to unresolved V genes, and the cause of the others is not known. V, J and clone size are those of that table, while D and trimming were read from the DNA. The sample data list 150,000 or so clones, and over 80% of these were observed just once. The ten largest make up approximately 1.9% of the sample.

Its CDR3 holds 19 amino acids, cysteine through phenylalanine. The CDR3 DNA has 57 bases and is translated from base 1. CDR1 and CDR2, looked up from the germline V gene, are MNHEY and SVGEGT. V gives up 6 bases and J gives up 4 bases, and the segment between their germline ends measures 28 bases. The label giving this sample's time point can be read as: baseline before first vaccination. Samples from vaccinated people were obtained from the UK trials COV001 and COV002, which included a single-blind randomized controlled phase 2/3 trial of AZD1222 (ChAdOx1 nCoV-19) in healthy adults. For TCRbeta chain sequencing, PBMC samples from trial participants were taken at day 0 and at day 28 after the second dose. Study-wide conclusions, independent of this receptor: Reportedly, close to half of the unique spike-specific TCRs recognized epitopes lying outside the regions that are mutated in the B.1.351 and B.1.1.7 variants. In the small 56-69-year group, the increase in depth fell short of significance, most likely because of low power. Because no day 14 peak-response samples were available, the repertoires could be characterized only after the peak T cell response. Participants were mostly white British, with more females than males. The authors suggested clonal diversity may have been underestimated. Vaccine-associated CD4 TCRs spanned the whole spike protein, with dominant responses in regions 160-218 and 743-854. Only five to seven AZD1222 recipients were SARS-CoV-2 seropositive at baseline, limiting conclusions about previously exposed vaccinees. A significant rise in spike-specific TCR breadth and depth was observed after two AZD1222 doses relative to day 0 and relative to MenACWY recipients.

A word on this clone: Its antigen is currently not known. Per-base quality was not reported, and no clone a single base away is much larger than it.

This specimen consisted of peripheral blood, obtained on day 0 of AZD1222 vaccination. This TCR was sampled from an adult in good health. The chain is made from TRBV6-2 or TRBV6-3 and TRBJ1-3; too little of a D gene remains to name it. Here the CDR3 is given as CASRPIREPSRARGNTIYF. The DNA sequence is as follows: TGTGCCAGCAGGCCTATCAGAGAACCAAGTCGGGCGCGAGGAAACACCATATATTTT.